These 31 T cell receptor beta chains share one sample of origin, sequenced in a study of Graves' ophthalmopathy and Graves' hyperthyroidism. Amplified TCR beta CDR3 regions were obtained using RNA transcripts as template. First-round RT-PCR relied on HTBI primers, and a second-round multiplex PCR came next. TCRdb ran MiXCR on the multiplex PCR reads and lists one entry per CDR3 protein. The data show 300,000 to 350,000 distinct CDR3 sequences, with roughly 17% seen just once and more than 9% held by the top ten. Sequencing was performed on peripheral blood. Receptors originate from an adult man with Graves' ophthalmopathy.

This clonotype was seen at least ten times. This chain joins TRBV6-5 and TRBJ1-2; 7 positions match TRBD1. CDR1 is MNHEY, CDR2 SVGAGI, per germline. The CDR3 is 14 amino acids. J lost 8 bases, V lost 0 bases, and 6 bases had no gene match. CDR3 DNA sequence: TGTGCCAGCAGTTACTCGACAGGGACCGGGGGCTACACCTTC. Protein product: CASSYSTGTGGYTF.

The J gene is TRBJ1-1, the V gene TRBV7-2; TRBD1 aligns across 7 bases. CDR3 length: 15 residues. CDR1 is SGHTA and CDR2 is FQGNSA in the germline V gene. The V and J ends lost 1 base and 4 bases, in that order; junction bases with no gene match: 6. As DNA, the CDR3 is TGTGCCAGCAGCTTAGTAGGGGGCGGAGGCACTGAAGCTTTCTTT. Translated, it gives CASSLVGGGGTEAFF.

This clonotype was counted at least ten times. The chain employs TRBV28 and TRBJ1-2, with 10 positions matching TRBD1. The germline V gene has CDR1 MDHEN and CDR2 SYDVKM. The CDR3 extends over 13 amino acids. CDR3 in DNA: TGTGCAGCAGGGACAGGGGCGATCTATGGCTACACCTTC. Protein sequence: CAAGTGAIYGYTF.

This clonotype was counted between two and nine times. The chain joins TRBV14 to TRBJ1-2; D is uncertain. Germline V gene data show CDR1 as SGHDN and CDR2 as FVKESK. The CDR3 length is 14 residues. V lost 2 bases to trimming and J lost 5 bases, with 12 bases between them. The CDR3 bases are TGTGCCAGCAGCCAATTGAACGGCTTATATGGCTACACCTTC. Its translation is CASSQLNGLYGYTF. Full variable domain (missing parts from reference TRBV14 and TRBJ1-2): EAGVTQFPSHSVIEKGQTVTLRCDPISGHDNLYWYRRVMGKEIKFLLHFVKESKQDESGMPNNRFLAERTGGTYSTLKVQPAELEDSGVYFCASSQLNGLYGYTFGSGTRLTVV.

This clonotype was observed many times. The V gene is TRBV7-9, the J gene TRBJ2-1, with D tentatively TRBD2 (5 bases). The germline V and J ends were trimmed by 5 bases and 8 bases, with 13 bases remaining between them. CDR1 is SEHNR, CDR2 FQNEAQ, per germline (reference sequence). CDR3 length equals 13 residues. The CDR3 sequence: CASSLWVRDEQFF. CDR3 nucleotide sequence: TGTGCCAGCAGCCTGTGGGTGCGGGATGAGCAGTTCTTC. Full variable domain (outside the CDR3, taken from reference TRBV7-9 and TRBJ2-1): DTGVSQNPRHKITKRGQNVTFRCDPISEHNRLYWYRQTLGQGPEFLTYFQNEAQLEKSRLLSDRFSAERPKGSFSTLEIQRTEQGDSAMYLCASSLWVRDEQFFGPGTRLTVL.

This clonotype was detected many times. The chain employs TRBV6-5 and TRBJ1-2; D is possibly TRBD1 (6 bases). V lost 5 bases to trimming and J lost 2 bases, with 18 bases between them. CDR1 is MNHEY, CDR2 SVGAGI, per germline. The CDR3 contains 16 residues. CDR3 amino acids: CASSRRGGRANYGYTF. The CDR3 nucleotides read TGTGCCAGCAGTCGCCGGGGGGGCAGGGCAAACTATGGCTACACCTTC.

The chain joins TRBV19 to TRBJ1-5, with D tentatively TRBD1 (6 bases). There are 13 residues in the CDR3. The germline V gene encodes CDR1 LNHDA and CDR2 SQIVND (reference sequence). V lost 5 bases to trimming and J lost 6 bases, with 11 bases between them. The CDR3 DNA follows: TGTGCCAGTAGTGACAGGTCTCGTCAGCCCCAGCATTTT. Translated: CASSDRSRQPQHF. Full variable domain (rest looked up from reference TRBV19 and TRBJ1-5): DGGITQSPKYLFRKEGQNVTLSCEQNLNHDAMYWYRQDPGQGLRLIYYSQIVNDFQKGDIAEGYSVSREKKESFPLTVTSAQKNPTAFYLCASSDRSRQPQHFGDGTRLSIL.

This clonotype was seen repeatedly, ten times or more. This chain uses TRBV12-5 with TRBJ1-1; D not resolved. In germline, CDR1 is LGHNT, CDR2 FRNRAP. This CDR3 spans 12 amino acids. V lost 1 base and J 7 bases, leaving 7 bases between the germline ends. The CDR3: CASGLDSGEAFF. The CDR3 DNA follows: TGTGCTAGTGGTTTGGACAGCGGTGAAGCTTTCTTT.

This chain links TRBV20-1 with TRBJ2-5, with 8 bases aligning to TRBD2. The CDR3 contains 12 residues. Germline assignment: CDR1 DFQATT and CDR2 SNEGSKA (reference sequence). J was trimmed by 4 bases and V by 3 bases; bases with no gene match: 1. CDR3 nucleotides: TGCAGTGCTAGTCTAGCGGGAGAGACCCAGTACTTC. Translated, it gives CSASLAGETQYF.

This clonotype was detected ten times or more. CDR3 loop: CASSLGSGTAQETQYF. In nucleotides, the CDR3 is TGTGCCAGCAGTTTAGGCAGCGGTACAGCACAAGAGACCCAGTACTTC. This chain uses TRBV12-3 or TRBV12-4 with TRBJ2-5, with D perhaps matching TRBD2 (5 bases). This CDR3 is built from 16 residues. V was cut by 1 base and J by 2 bases, with 14 bases left in between.

The rearrangement links TRBV29-1 to TRBJ2-5, with D possibly TRBD1 on 6 matching bases. CDR1 is SQVTM, CDR2 ANQGSEA, per germline. V was shortened by 6 bases and J by 9 bases, with 14 bases between the two germline ends. This CDR3 spans 11 amino acids. CDR3 sequence reads: CSVGFKGAQYF. The CDR3 DNA reads as TGCAGCGTAGGTTTCAAGGGGGCCCAGTACTTC. Full variable domain (outside the CDR3, taken from reference TRBV29-1 and TRBJ2-5): SAVISQKPSRDICQRGTSLTIQCQVDSQVTMMFWYRQQPGQSLTLIATANQGSEATYESGFVIDKFPISRPNLTFSTLTVSNMSPEDSSIYLCSVGFKGAQYFGPGTRLLVL.

This clonotype was counted at least ten times. The chain joins TRBV6-1 to TRBJ1-5; 7 positions match TRBD1. Per germline, CDR1 MNHNS and CDR2 SASEGT. The length of the CDR3 is 13 residues. V dropped 6 bases and J dropped 4; count of bases not matched to a gene: 3. Written as DNA, the CDR3 is TGTGCCAGCAGATTGACAGGGAATCAGCCCCAGCATTTT. It codes for CASRLTGNQPQHF.

This clonotype has a count of ten or more. V and J are TRBV2 and TRBJ2-2; D might be TRBD1 (6 bases). There are 15 residues in the CDR3. V was shortened by 4 bases and J by 6 bases, with 15 bases between the two germline ends. Per the germline V gene, CDR1 is SNHLY and CDR2 is FYNNEI. The CDR3 protein is CASSGAGGAPGELFF. Here the CDR3 DNA reads TGTGCCAGCAGTGGGGCTGGGGGCGCCCCCGGGGAGCTGTTTTTT.

The rearrangement joins TRBV27 to TRBJ2-2; D gene ambiguous. The length of the CDR3 is 11 residues. V dropped 7 bases and J dropped 7 bases, with 7 bases sitting between them. Germline CDR1 MNHEY, CDR2 SMNVEV (reference sequence). The CDR3, as DNA: TGTGCCAGCACCCGAAACGGGGAGCTGTTTTTT. Its translation is CASTRNGELFF.

This clonotype was detected ten times or more. The V call is TRBV12-3 or TRBV12-4, the J call TRBJ1-3, with D hard to call. The V and J ends lost 7 bases and 0 bases respectively, with 10 bases between them. The CDR3 runs to 14 residues. This CDR3 is CASTRRGSGNTIYF. In DNA form, the CDR3 reads TGTGCCAGCACCCGACGGGGCTCTGGAAACACCATATATTTT.

This clonotype was observed many times. The J gene is TRBJ1-5, the V gene TRBV28; the D is unclear. V lost 10 bases and J lost 7, with 14 bases in between. This CDR3 spans 12 amino acids. CDR1 and CDR2 from the germline V gene are MDHEN and SYDVKM. The CDR3 DNA reads TGTGCCACAAGAAGGGCGGGGCAGCCCCAGCATTTT. It translates to CATRRAGQPQHF. Together with reference TRBV28 and TRBJ1-5, the CDR3 gives the full variable domain: DVKVTQSSRYLVKRTGEKVFLECVQDMDHENMFWYRQDPGLGLRLIYFSYDVKMKEKGDIPEGYSVSREKKERFSLILESASTNQTSMYLCATRRAGQPQHFGDGTRLSIL.

The sample holds many counts of this clonotype. The chain joins TRBV15 to TRBJ1-1; the D gene is possibly TRBD1 (6 bases). Germline CDR1 LNHNV, CDR2 YYDKDF (reference sequence). Between the trimmed V and J ends, which lost 1 base and 1 base, there was a span of 13 bases. The CDR3 consists of 16 residues. The CDR3 sequence: CATSRGEGTKNTEAFF. Here the CDR3 DNA reads TGTGCCACCAGCAGAGGAGAAGGGACAAAGAACACTGAAGCTTTCTTT.

The gene calls are TRBV29-1 and TRBJ1-1; 7 bases map to TRBD1. CDR3 length equals 12 residues. Germline values: CDR1 SQVTM, CDR2 ANQGSEA. This CDR3 is CSGGAWGLEAFF. The CDR3 nucleotides read TGCTCAGGGGGGGCATGGGGGCTGGAAGCTTTCTTT. Supplemented by reference TRBV29-1 and TRBJ1-1, the full variable domain reads SAVISQKPSRDICQRGTSLTIQCQVDSQVTMMFWYRQQPGQSLTLIATANQGSEATYESGFVIDKFPISRPNLTFSTLTVSNMSPEDSSIYLCSGGAWGLEAFFGQGTRLTVV.

This clonotype was recorded at least ten times. The V and J genes are TRBV2 and TRBJ2-1; 7 bases are shared with TRBD2. The CDR3 runs 13 residues. V shed 7 bases and J 3 bases; nucleotides not matched to a gene: 3. CDR1 is SNHLY and CDR2 is FYNNEI in the germline V gene. CDR3: CASNAGDYNEQFF. In DNA, the CDR3 is TGTGCCAGCAACGCGGGGGACTACAATGAGCAGTTCTTC.

This clonotype was picked up many times. This chain uses TRBV19 with TRBJ1-1, with 8 bases fitting TRBD1. Trimming removed 6 bases from V and 3 bases from J; junction bases left unmatched: 3. Germline V gene lookup returns CDR1 LNHDA and CDR2 SQIVND (reference sequence). The CDR3 is 13 residues long. CDR3 sequence: CASSRQGHTEAFF. In nucleotides, the CDR3 is TGTGCCAGTAGCCGACAGGGGCACACTGAAGCTTTCTTT.

This clonotype was recorded at least ten times. The V gene is TRBV20-1, the J gene TRBJ2-7; 11 nucleotides match TRBD2. J gave up 3 bases and V 4 bases, and 8 bases lay outside the gene matches. Germline V gene lookup returns CDR1 DFQATT and CDR2 SNEGSKA (reference sequence). The CDR3 contains 15 residues. The CDR3 reads CSAIPSGGLHYEQYF. CDR3 in DNA: TGCAGTGCTATTCCTAGCGGGGGGCTTCACTACGAGCAGTACTTC.

The table lists this clonotype with many counts. The chain has TRBV28 and TRBJ1-1; the D gene is possibly TRBD1 (5 bases). This CDR3 has 11 amino acids. V lost 3 bases to trimming and J lost 11 bases, with 10 bases between them. Germline CDR1 is MDHEN and CDR2 is SYDVKM. The CDR3 sequence: CASSFRGDAFF. CDR3 nucleotides: TGTGCCAGCAGTTTTAGAGGGGATGCTTTCTTT.

This clonotype appeared many times. The chain recombines TRBV30 with TRBJ2-4, with 8 bases matching TRBD2. In germline, CDR1 is GTSNPN, CDR2 SVGIG (reference sequence). CDR3 length equals 14 residues. J lost 7 bases, V lost 3 bases, and 8 bases had no gene match. CDR3 nucleotide sequence: TGTGCCTGGAGCCAGGGACTAGAGAAGAACATTCAGTACTTC. Translated, it gives CAWSQGLEKNIQYF.

This clonotype was recorded at least ten times. J is TRBJ2-1 and V is TRBV7-2, with 12 bases fitting TRBD1. Trimming took 4 bases from V and 8 from J; bases not matched to a gene: 6. Germline loops: CDR1 SGHTA, CDR2 FQGNSA. This CDR3 spans 15 amino acids. The CDR3 reads CASSSSGTGGYEQFF. CDR3 nucleotides: TGTGCCAGCAGCTCTTCCGGGACAGGGGGCTATGAGCAGTTCTTC.

This clonotype was counted at least ten times. The chain combines TRBV12-3 or TRBV12-4 with TRBJ2-5, with D unclear. The CDR3 extends over 12 amino acids. V lost 9 bases and J 0 bases, leaving 8 bases between the germline ends. The CDR3 nucleotides are TGTGCCAGTTCGGGTAACCAAGAGACCCAGTACTTC. Protein sequence: CASSGNQETQYF.

This clonotype has a count of ten or more. V and J are TRBV11-2 and TRBJ1-1; 9 bases align to TRBD1. V gave up 5 bases and J gave up 5 bases; unmatched junction bases: 9. Germline-derived CDR1 and CDR2 are SGHAT and FQNNGV. The CDR3 loop spans 15 amino acids. The CDR3 region has the DNA TGTGCCAGCAGCATATCCGGGACAGGGAATACTGAAGCTTTCTTT. It is translated as CASSISGTGNTEAFF.

This clonotype occurred many times. This chain links TRBV20-1 with TRBJ2-2, with TRBD2 identical over 11 bases. CDR3 length: 16 amino acids. CDR1 is DFQATT and CDR2 is SNEGSKA in the germline V gene (reference sequence). V gave up 6 bases and J gave up 7 bases; unmatched junction bases: 13. CDR3 protein: CSANPRGLAGGGELFF. The DNA of the CDR3 is TGCAGTGCCAACCCCCGTGGGCTAGCGGGAGGCGGGGAGCTGTTTTTT.

The chain uses TRBV28 and TRBJ1-5; D might be TRBD1 (5 bases). V lost 6 bases, J lost 2 bases, and 14 bases lay in between. Germline assignment: CDR1 MDHEN and CDR2 SYDVKM. The CDR3 spans 15 residues. The CDR3 is CASSSLEGRNQPQHF. CDR3 nucleotide sequence: TGTGCCAGCAGCTCCTTGGAGGGGCGCAATCAGCCCCAGCATTTT. Drawing the rest from reference TRBV28 and TRBJ1-5, the complete variable domain is DVKVTQSSRYLVKRTGEKVFLECVQDMDHENMFWYRQDPGLGLRLIYFSYDVKMKEKGDIPEGYSVSREKKERFSLILESASTNQTSMYLCASSSLEGRNQPQHFGDGTRLSIL.

This clonotype was observed at least ten times. This chain uses TRBV12-3 or TRBV12-4 with TRBJ2-5, with 10 bases that match TRBD1. V shed 6 bases, J shed 3 bases, and the junction held 10 bases outside the gene matches. The CDR3 runs to 16 residues. The CDR3 spells CASRSEDRGQEETQYF. DNA of the CDR3: TGTGCCAGCAGATCCGAAGACAGGGGGCAAGAAGAGACCCAGTACTTC.

The rearrangement links TRBV20-1 to TRBJ1-2; the match to TRBD1 covers 9 bases. V was clipped by 1 base and J by 4 bases; unmatched bases: 4. The length of the CDR3 is 14 residues. The germline V gene encodes CDR1 DFQATT and CDR2 SNEGSKA (reference sequence). The CDR3: CSARAGTGSYGYTF. The CDR3, as DNA: TGCAGTGCTAGAGCAGGGACAGGGTCCTATGGCTACACCTTC.

In its sample, this clonotype was seen many times. V is TRBV6-2 or TRBV6-3 and J is TRBJ2-7, with D unclear. Per the germline V gene, CDR1 is MNHEY and CDR2 is SVGEGT. This CDR3 contains 14 residues. Deletions cut 6 bases from V and 2 bases from J, with 14 bases between. DNA for the CDR3: TGTGCCAGCAGCCTTACCTTGGGGACCTACGAGCAGTACTTC. Its protein is CASSLTLGTYEQYF.